The T cell receptor beta chain under discussion was sequenced for a study of blood T cells in healthy people across ages. Findings and caveats of the study: Per million T cells, TCR beta diversity dropped about linearly as age rose. Using unsorted PBMCs precluded a conclusive naive versus antigen-experienced comparison.

Combining a sample-barcoded 5' primer with a J-beta primer mix, a second PCR ran for about 7 to 12 cycles. A template-switch adaptor containing 12 random nucleotides labeled each cDNA molecule. TCRdb redid the calling of the 5' RACE reads with MiXCR, one entry per CDR3 protein. The data contain about a million distinct CDR3 sequences, 48% of them singletons. CDR1 is SGHTA, CDR2 FQGNSA, per germline. The CDR3 spans 16 residues. V was clipped by 5 bases and J by 5 bases, with 21 bases between them. Per sample, a minimum of 6.5 million PBMCs were isolated. Only one count was recorded for this clonotype. Its specificity is not known.

The sample was blood. The clonotype originates from a man aged 30 to 45 in good health. The gene calls are TRBV7-2 and TRBJ1-1, with D maybe TRBD1 (6 bases). The CDR3 coding sequence is TGTGCCAGCAGCCCTCCTAGGGGGGAAGAGGGGACTGAAGCTTTCTTT. Encoded protein: CASSPPRGEEGTEAFF.